Listed here is a single TCR beta chain. The antigen is not known. This entry is derived from a study of T cell responses to AZD1222 COVID-19 vaccine. Study-level points and caveats: The donors showed a predominance of white British ancestry and of females, with possible underestimation of clonal diversity. CD4 TCRs covered the whole spike, strongest at regions 160-218 and 743-854.

CDR1 is SGHDT and CDR2 is YYEEEE in the germline V gene. The CDR3 has 14 amino acids. The V gene lost 6 bases and the J gene lost 4 bases, with 14 bases spanning the gap. Some clones are missing from TCRdb's copy, which holds only in-frame ones; the method was immunoSEQ multiplex PCR. The repertoire holds about 140,000 clones, roughly 87% seen once, with approximately 5.1% in the top ten. This chain joins TRBV5-6 and TRBJ1-5; D ambiguous. This receptor was obtained from an adult who received the MenACWY meningococcal vaccine as a control. Material: peripheral blood, obtained 28 days after the second dose of the MenACWY control vaccine. In DNA, the CDR3 is TGTGCCAGCAAGCTCTGGGCGTCTAATCAGCCCCAGCATTTT. Its protein product is CASKLWASNQPQHF.